The 25 T cell receptor beta chains in this list originate from one sample, sequenced in a study of tumor and adjacent non-tumor tissue in lung cancer. The library came from three nested PCR rounds adapted from ARM-PCR protocols. TCRdb itself ran the multiplex PCR reads through MiXCR, one entry per CDR3 protein. The data hold 85,000 to 100,000 distinct CDR3 sequences, with 65% to 75% observed a single time. RNA was extracted from bulk tissue without any cell sorting. The sample taken for sequencing was lung tumor tissue. The receptors shown here come from a man aged 55 to 70 with non-small cell lung cancer.

The chain is built from TRBV11-1 and TRBJ2-7, with TRBD1 matching 10 bases. The CDR3 loop spans 15 amino acids. From germline, CDR1 is SGHAT and CDR2 FQDESV (reference sequence). V gave up 5 bases and J gave up 9 bases; unmatched junction bases: 13. This chain's CDR3 is CASSTTGQGRYLQYF. The CDR3 bases are TGTGCCAGCAGCACCACGGGACAGGGGCGTTACTTGCAGTACTTC.

Worth noting for this clonotype: The junction departs from germline at one end; a sequencing error may be responsible. J is TRBJ1-5 and V is TRBV6-6; the D is unclear. The CDR3 loop spans 12 amino acids. Germline V gene sequence: CDR1 MNHNY, CDR2 SVGAGI (reference sequence). The CDR3 loop reads CVSRMGNQPQHF. For the CDR3, the DNA is TGTGTCAGCAGAATGGGAAATCAGCCCCAGCATTTT.

With regard to this clonotype: One end of the junction does not line up with germline, which may come from a read error. This chain joins TRBV4-1 and TRBJ2-2; D unclear. Germline V gives CDR1 MGHRA, CDR2 YSYEKL. The CDR3 consists of 16 residues. CDR3 amino acids: CTSRQGQGPAAAELFF. The CDR3 DNA sequence: TGCACCAGCAGGCAAGGTCAAGGACCCGCCGCCGCGGAGCTGTTTTTT.

The V gene is TRBV6-5, the J gene TRBJ2-3; TRBD2 might be the D (5 bases). This CDR3 is built from 16 residues. The V end lost 4 bases, the J end lost 6 bases, and 20 bases lay between the germline ends. The germline gives CDR1 MNHEY, CDR2 SVGAGI. CDR3 sequence: CASSCSDAWRTDTQYF. In DNA form, the CDR3 reads TGTGCCAGCAGTTGCTCCGATGCGTGGAGGACGGATACGCAGTATTTT.

This clonotype was counted at least ten times. This rearrangement joins TRBV6-1 to TRBJ2-1, with a possible D match to TRBD2 (6 bases). The CDR3 loop spans 15 amino acids. Trimming took off 4 bases at V and 4 bases at J, with 14 bases between the two ends. Germline values: CDR1 MNHNS, CDR2 SASEGT. As DNA, the CDR3 is TGTGCCAGCAGTGCCTCCGGGACTTCGTACAATGAGCAGTTCTTC. Translating gives CASSASGTSYNEQFF.

As to this clonotype: It may be a read error: a sequence one base away is much more abundant. The chain recombines TRBV20-1 with TRBJ2-1; a weak D match, TRBD2 (5 bases). This CDR3 has 13 residues. Germline CDR1 and CDR2: DFQATT and SNEGSKA (reference sequence). V was pared by 7 bases and J by 0 bases, with 10 bases between. CDR3 sequence reads: CSVTDYSYNEQFF. The CDR3 DNA sequence: TGCAGTGTTACCGACTACTCCTACAATGAGCAGTTCTTC.

The V gene is TRBV10-2, the J gene TRBJ2-3, with TRBD2 matching 12 bases. This CDR3 is built from 14 residues. Germline-derived CDR1 and CDR2 are WSHSY and SAAADI. The ends lost 9 bases at V and 2 bases at J; junction bases unmatched: 3. The CDR3 sequence: CASGLAGTTDTQYF. The CDR3 bases are TGCGCCAGTGGACTAGCGGGGACCACAGATACGCAGTATTTT.

In its sample, this clonotype was seen once. No conserved phenylalanine or tryptophan ends this CDR3, so it is likely a read error. Because the CDR3's place on the DNA is in doubt, the DNA is left out and the CDR3 is given as listed by TCRdb. The chain has TRBV5-6 and TRBJ1-5; TRBD1 is the table's D call, not checked against the DNA. Germline lookup yields CDR1 SGHDT and CDR2 YYEEEE. 15 amino acids form the CDR3, both terminal residues included. CDR3 loop: CTSSLGTGSNQPQHS.

This clonotype was seen only a few times. A much larger clone lies one base from this, so it may be a read error. This chain connects TRBV7-8 to TRBJ1-1; weak D call: TRBD1 (5 bases). Germline V gene sequence: CDR1 SGHVS, CDR2 FQNEAQ. This CDR3 is built from 13 residues. CDR3 bases: TGTGCCAGCAGCTTAGGGGAGGGGACTGAATCTTTCTTT. It specifies CASSLGEGTESFF.

In its sample, this clonotype was seen many times. The J gene is TRBJ1-1, the V gene TRBV6-2 or TRBV6-3; TRBD1 aligns across 10 bases. This CDR3 is built from 12 residues. The germline gives CDR1 MNHEY, CDR2 SVGEGT. Trimming removed 5 bases from V and 10 bases from J; junction bases left unmatched: 4. The chain's CDR3 is CASSTTGGSAFF. In nucleotides, the CDR3 is TGTGCCAGCAGTACGACAGGGGGCTCAGCTTTCTTT.

About this clonotype itself: This sequence may be a read error, since a much larger clone differs from it by one base. The CDR3 ends on some other residue instead of the conserved phenylalanine or tryptophan, so this is likely a read error. The chain is built from TRBV5-8 and TRBJ1-1; D gene unclear. Trimming shortened V by 0 bases and J by 10 bases, and 7 bases separated the two germline ends. Germline CDR1 SGHTS, CDR2 YDEGEE. The CDR3 has 11 residues. This chain's CDR3 is CASSLEVGAFL. The CDR3 coding sequence is TGTGCCAGCAGCTTGGAGGTAGGAGCTTTCCTT.

With regard to this clonotype: The junction shows a germline mismatch at one end, possibly a read error. This chain connects TRBV5-1 to TRBJ2-6; the match to TRBD1 covers 7 bases. Germline values: CDR1 SGHRS, CDR2 YFSETQ. This CDR3 is 16 amino acids long. The CDR3 region has the DNA TGCGCCAGCAGCTTGGGGGGGACAGTCGGGGCCAGCGTCCTGACTTTC. It yields the protein CASSLGGTVGASVLTF.

Details on this clonotype: One base away lies a much larger clone, so this may be a sequencing read error. The chain recombines TRBV7-9 with TRBJ1-4; the match to TRBD1 covers 8 bases. The CDR3 is 16 amino acids. CDR1 and CDR2 (germline): SEHNR, FQNEAQ (reference sequence). The CDR3 bases are TGTGCCAGCAGCTTAGCCAGGGGGCAGGCTAATGGAAAACTGTTTTTT. The encoded protein is CASSLARGQANGKLFF.

This clonotype has more than one count but fewer than ten. Germline and junction disagree at one end, which may indicate a read error. The gene calls are TRBV4-1 and TRBJ1-2, with D uncertain. In germline, CDR1 is MGHRA, CDR2 YSYEKL. This CDR3 has 14 amino acids. CDR3 nucleotide sequence: TGCGTCAGCAGCCAAGAAGGAGGACTCTATGGTTACACCTTC. Translated, it gives CVSSQEGGLYGYTF.

J is TRBJ2-2 and V is TRBV29-1; D is unresolved. Looked up from germline, CDR1 is SQVTM and CDR2 is ANQGSEA. Trimming pared 4 bases from V and 13 bases from J, leaving 25 bases between. The CDR3 has 15 residues. CDR3 residues: CSVVLGAGASRTLFF. CDR3 DNA sequence: TGCAGCGTTGTCCTGGGCGCTGGAGCTAGTCGGACGCTGTTTTTT.

The J gene is TRBJ2-2, the V gene TRBV11-2; TRBD1 agrees at 8 bases. V lost 4 bases and J lost 10; bases outside the gene matches: 5. In germline, CDR1 is SGHAT, CDR2 FQNNGV. The CDR3 is 13 amino acids. The CDR3 nucleotides read TGTGCCAGCAGCTGGACAGGGCGGCCGGAGCTGTTTTTT. This translates into CASSWTGRPELFF.

As to this clonotype: One end of the junction does not line up with germline, which may come from a read error. The gene calls are TRBV6-1 and TRBJ1-6; 9 bases line up with TRBD1. The germline V gene encodes CDR1 MNHNS and CDR2 SASEGT. The CDR3 covers 16 residues. CDR3: CTSSEMWTGANSPLHF. The CDR3 nucleotides are TGTACCAGCAGTGAAATGTGGACAGGGGCTAATTCACCCCTCCACTTT.

Details on this clonotype: The germline gene is not matched at one end of the junction; a read error may be the cause. The rearrangement links TRBV6-2 or TRBV6-3 to TRBJ2-5; D is uncertain. The germline CDR1 and CDR2 sequences are MNHEY and SVGEGT. The length of the CDR3 is 15 residues. CDR3 protein: CASNPYQTGQDTQYF. The CDR3 coding sequence is TGTGCCAGCAACCCATACCAGACGGGCCAAGATACCCAGTACTTC.

Of note for this clonotype: A read error is likely, as this CDR3 ends without the conserved phenylalanine or tryptophan. The chain joins TRBV6-6 to TRBJ1-2; weak D call: TRBD1 (6 bases). CDR1 is MNHNY, CDR2 SVGAGI, per germline (reference sequence). This CDR3 is built from 15 residues. The DNA for the CDR3 is TGTGACAGCAGTTACTTCGGGGGCACGGGGATAAGCTACACCTTA. As protein: CDSSYFGGTGISYTL.

The gene calls are TRBV9 and TRBJ2-1; D not certain. Germline V gene lookup returns CDR1 SGDLS and CDR2 YYNGEE. The CDR3 spans 15 residues. Trimming shortened V by 4 bases and J by 8 bases, and 19 bases separated the two germline ends. CDR3 sequence: CASSPPSARVDEQFF. The CDR3 DNA follows: TGTGCCAGCAGCCCCCCTTCGGCCCGCGTGGATGAGCAGTTCTTC.

This clonotype was recorded many times. The rearrangement uses TRBV6-2 or TRBV6-3 and TRBJ1-2; possibly TRBD1 for D (5 bases). Trimming shortened V by 0 bases and J by 7 bases, and 9 bases separated the two germline ends. CDR1 and CDR2 (germline): MNHEY, SVGEGT. The CDR3 runs to 13 residues. The DNA for the CDR3 is TGTGCCAGCAGTTACTCACCAGGGTCTGGCTACACCTTC. This sequence encodes CASSYSPGSGYTF.

Regarding this clonotype: A junction end diverges from the germline sequence, so it may reflect a read error. The chain combines TRBV12-3 or TRBV12-4 with TRBJ2-3, with D perhaps matching TRBD1 (6 bases). CDR3 length: 15 amino acids. The CDR3 here is CASRSRYRVADTRYF. In DNA, the CDR3 is TGTGCCAGCAGGTCTCGGTACAGGGTGGCAGATACGCGGTATTTT.

This chain connects TRBV12-3 or TRBV12-4 to TRBJ2-7; D gene unclear. V was pared by 6 bases and J by 6 bases, with 15 bases between. The CDR3 runs to 13 residues. The CDR3 DNA is TGTGCCAGCAGCTTAAGCACGGGCGGCGAGCAGTACTTC. This gives the protein CASSLSTGGEQYF.

This clonotype was counted a single time. The gene calls are TRBV2 and TRBJ1-1; D remains unclear. Germline lookup yields CDR1 SNHLY and CDR2 FYNNEI. The CDR3 has 12 residues. V shed 10 bases and J shed 4 bases, with 13 bases lying between them. CDR3 DNA sequence: TGTGCCACCAACCGAAGGTCCACTGAAGCTTTCTTT. It specifies CATNRRSTEAFF. The variable domain in full, with the rest retrieved from reference TRBV2 and TRBJ1-1, is EPEVTQTPSHQVTQMGQEVILRCVPISNHLYFYWYRQILGQKVEFLVSFYNNEISEKSEIFDDQFSVERPDGSNFTLKIRSTKLEDSAMYFCATNRRSTEAFFGQGTRLTVV.

Concerning this clonotype itself: The junction does not match germline at one end; this may be a read error. This chain links TRBV5-1 with TRBJ2-7; 10 bases are a match to TRBD2. The CDR3 runs to 14 residues. The germline V gene encodes CDR1 SGHRS and CDR2 YFSETQ. CDR3 amino acids: CDSNAGLAAYEQYF. CDR3 sequence (DNA): TGCGACAGCAACGCAGGACTAGCGGCCTACGAGCAGTACTTC.